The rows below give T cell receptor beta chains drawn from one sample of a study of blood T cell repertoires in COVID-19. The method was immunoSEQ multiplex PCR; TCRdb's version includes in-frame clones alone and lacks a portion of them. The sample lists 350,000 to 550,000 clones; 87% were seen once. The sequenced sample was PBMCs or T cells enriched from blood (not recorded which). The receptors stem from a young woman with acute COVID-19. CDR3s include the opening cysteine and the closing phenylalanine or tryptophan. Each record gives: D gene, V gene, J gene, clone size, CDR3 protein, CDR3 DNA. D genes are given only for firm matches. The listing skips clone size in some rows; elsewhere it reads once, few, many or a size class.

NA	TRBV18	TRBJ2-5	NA	CASSPADRRVETQYF	TGTGCCAGCTCACCCGCGGACAGGAGGGTAGAGACCCAGTACTTC
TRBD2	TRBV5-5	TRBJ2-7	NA	CASSLGGTSGISYEQYF	TGTGCCAGCAGCTTGGGGGGTACTAGCGGAATCTCCTACGAGCAGTACTTC
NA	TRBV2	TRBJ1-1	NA	CASSEATRGNTEAFF	TGTGCCAGCAGTGAAGCGACCAGGGGGAACACTGAAGCTTTCTTT
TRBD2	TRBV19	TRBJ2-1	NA	CASRDSGRSDEQFF	TGTGCCAGTAGGGATAGCGGGAGGTCGGATGAGCAGTTCTTC
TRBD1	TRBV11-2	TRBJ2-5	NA	CASSSLQTGRPSETQYF	TGTGCCAGCAGCTCCTTACAGACAGGGCGTCCTTCAGAGACCCAGTACTTC
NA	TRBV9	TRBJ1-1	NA	CASSVGGVNTEAFF	TGTGCCAGCAGCGTAGGGGGGGTGAACACTGAAGCTTTCTTT
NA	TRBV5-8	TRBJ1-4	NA	CASSLAWGATNEKLFF	TGTGCCAGCAGCTTGGCGTGGGGGGCAACTAATGAAAAACTGTTTTTT
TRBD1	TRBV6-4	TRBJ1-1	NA	CASSASGTGDTEAFF	TGTGCCAGCAGTGCCTCCGGGACAGGGGATACTGAAGCTTTCTTT
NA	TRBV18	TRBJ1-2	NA	CASSPEQGGYTF	TGTGCCAGCTCACCTGAGCAGGGTGGCTACACCTTC
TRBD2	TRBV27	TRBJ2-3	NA	CASSLSPGTSFDTQYF	TGTGCCAGCAGTTTATCCCCCGGGACTAGTTTTGATACGCAGTATTTT
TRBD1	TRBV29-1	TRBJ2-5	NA	CSSGQGGETQYF	TGCAGCTCTGGACAGGGAGGCGAGACCCAGTACTTC
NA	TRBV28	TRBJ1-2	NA	CASSLRSQSYTF	TGTGCCAGCAGTTTACGCAGTCAGAGCTACACCTTC
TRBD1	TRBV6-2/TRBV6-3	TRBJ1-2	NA	CASSLTPRTGGLWGYTF	TGTGCCAGCAGTCTAACCCCACGGACAGGGGGCCTGTGGGGCTACACCTTC
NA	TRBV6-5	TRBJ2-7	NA	CASSPREVPSYEQYF	TGTGCCAGCAGTCCGAGGGAAGTGCCGTCCTACGAGCAGTACTTC
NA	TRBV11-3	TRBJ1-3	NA	CASSASGGSGNTIYF	TGTGCCAGCAGCGCAAGTGGGGGGTCTGGAAACACCATATATTTT
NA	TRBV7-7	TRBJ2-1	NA	CASSLGLAYEQFF	TGTGCTAGCAGCTTAGGCCTAGCGTATGAGCAGTTCTTC
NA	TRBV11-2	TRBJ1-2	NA	CASSLPVGAYGYTF	TGTGCCAGCAGCTTACCGGTGGGGGCCTATGGCTACACCTTC
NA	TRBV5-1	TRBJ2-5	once	CASSLDREETQYF	TGCGCCAGCAGCTTGGACAGGGAAGAGACCCAGTACTTC
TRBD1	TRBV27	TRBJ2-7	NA	CASSLDRGFTYEQYF	TGTGCCAGCAGTTTAGACAGGGGGTTTACCTACGAGCAGTACTTC
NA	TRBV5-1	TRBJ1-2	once	CASPQVNYYGYTF	TGCGCCAGCCCCCAGGTGAACTACTATGGCTACACCTTC
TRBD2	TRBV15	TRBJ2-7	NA	CATSRGGLAVEQYF	TGTGCCACCAGCAGAGGGGGACTAGCGGTCGAGCAGTACTTC
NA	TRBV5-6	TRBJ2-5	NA	CASSDNYQETQYF	TGTGCCAGCAGCGACAACTACCAAGAGACCCAGTACTTC
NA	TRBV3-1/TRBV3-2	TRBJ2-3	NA	CASSQTSGSTDTQYF	TGTGCCAGCAGCCAAACAAGCGGCAGCACAGATACGCAGTATTTT
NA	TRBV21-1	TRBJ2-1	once	CASSKEIHSSYNEQFF	TGTGCCAGCAGCAAAGAGATTCACAGCTCCTACAATGAGCAGTTCTTC
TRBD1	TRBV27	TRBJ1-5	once	CASSLGQGGNQPQHF	TGTGCCAGCAGTTTGGGGCAGGGGGGCAATCAGCCCCAGCATTTT
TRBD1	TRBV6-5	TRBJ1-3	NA	CASTDRDSGNTIYF	TGTGCCAGCACCGACAGGGACTCTGGAAACACCATATATTTT
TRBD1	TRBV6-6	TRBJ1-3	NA	CASSSTGAGNTIYF	TGTGCCAGCAGTTCCACAGGGGCCGGAAACACCATATATTTT
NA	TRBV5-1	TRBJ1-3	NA	CASSLGVLGNTIYF	TGCGCCAGCAGCTTGGGCGTACTTGGAAACACCATATATTTT
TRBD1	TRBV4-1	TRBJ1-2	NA	CASSPRQGAAGYTF	TGCGCCAGCAGCCCCAGACAGGGGGCGGCTGGCTACACCTTC
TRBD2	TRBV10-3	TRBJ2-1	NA	CAISGETSGGSRSYNEQFF	TGTGCCATCAGTGGGGAGACTAGCGGGGGTTCGCGCTCCTACAATGAGCAGTTCTTC
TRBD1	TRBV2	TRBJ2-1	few	CASSEAMDREQFF	TGTGCCAGCAGTGAAGCGATGGACAGGGAGCAGTTCTTC
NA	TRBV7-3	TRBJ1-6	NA	CASSLMAGYNSPLHF	TGTGCCAGCAGCTTAATGGCAGGGTATAATTCACCCCTCCACTTT
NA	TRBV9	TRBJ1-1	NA	CASSTGSMNTEAFF	TGTGCCAGCAGCACGGGGAGTATGAACACTGAAGCTTTCTTT
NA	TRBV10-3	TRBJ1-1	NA	CAIKAGSNTEAFF	TGTGCCATCAAGGCAGGGTCAAACACTGAAGCTTTCTTT
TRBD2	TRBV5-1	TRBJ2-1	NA	CASSFEAGDRNEQFF	TGCGCCAGCAGCTTCGAAGCGGGAGACAGGAATGAGCAGTTCTTC
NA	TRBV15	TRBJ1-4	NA	CATSRDLGLNEKLFF	TGTGCCACCAGCAGAGATTTGGGCCTTAATGAAAAACTGTTTTTT
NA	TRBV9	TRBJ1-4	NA	CASSVDGGLSEKLFF	TGTGCCAGCAGCGTAGACGGGGGGCTCAGTGAAAAACTGTTTTTT
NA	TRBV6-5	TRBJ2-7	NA	CASSQGTNYEQYF	TGTGCCAGCAGCCAAGGGACAAACTACGAGCAGTACTTC
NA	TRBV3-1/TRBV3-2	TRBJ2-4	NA	CASSQGQAKNIQYF	TGTGCCAGCAGCCAAGGCCAGGCCAAAAACATTCAGTACTTC